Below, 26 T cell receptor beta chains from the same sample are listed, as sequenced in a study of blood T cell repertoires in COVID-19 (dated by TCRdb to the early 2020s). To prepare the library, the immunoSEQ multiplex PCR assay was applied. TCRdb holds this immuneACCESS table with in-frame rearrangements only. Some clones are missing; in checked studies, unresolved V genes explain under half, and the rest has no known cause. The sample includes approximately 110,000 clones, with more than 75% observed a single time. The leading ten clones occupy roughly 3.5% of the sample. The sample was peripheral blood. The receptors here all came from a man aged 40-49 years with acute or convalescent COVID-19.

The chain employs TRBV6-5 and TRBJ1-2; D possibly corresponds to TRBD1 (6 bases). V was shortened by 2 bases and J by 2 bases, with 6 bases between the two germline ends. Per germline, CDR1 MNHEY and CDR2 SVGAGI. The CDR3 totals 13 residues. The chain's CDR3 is CASSYDRNYGYTF. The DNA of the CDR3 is TGTGCCAGCAGTTACGACAGGAACTATGGCTACACCTTC.

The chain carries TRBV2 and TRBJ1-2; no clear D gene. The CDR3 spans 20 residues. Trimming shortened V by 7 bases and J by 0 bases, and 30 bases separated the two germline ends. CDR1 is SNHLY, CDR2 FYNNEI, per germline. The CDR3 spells CASKKRVITVFVNSNYGYTF. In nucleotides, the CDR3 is TGTGCCAGCAAAAAACGGGTCATTACGGTTTTTGTTAATTCTAACTATGGCTACACCTTC.

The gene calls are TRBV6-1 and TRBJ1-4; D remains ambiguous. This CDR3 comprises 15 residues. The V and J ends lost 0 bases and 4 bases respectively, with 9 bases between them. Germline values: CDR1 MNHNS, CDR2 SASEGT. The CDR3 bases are TGTGCCAGCAGTGAAGCGACGGACTATAATGAAAAACTGTTTTTT. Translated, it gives CASSEATDYNEKLFF.

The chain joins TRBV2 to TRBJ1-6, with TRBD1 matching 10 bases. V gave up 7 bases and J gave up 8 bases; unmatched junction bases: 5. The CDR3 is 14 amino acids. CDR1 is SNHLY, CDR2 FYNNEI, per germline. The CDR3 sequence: CASKKTGGYSPLHF. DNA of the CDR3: TGTGCCAGCAAGAAGACAGGGGGCTATTCACCCCTCCACTTT.

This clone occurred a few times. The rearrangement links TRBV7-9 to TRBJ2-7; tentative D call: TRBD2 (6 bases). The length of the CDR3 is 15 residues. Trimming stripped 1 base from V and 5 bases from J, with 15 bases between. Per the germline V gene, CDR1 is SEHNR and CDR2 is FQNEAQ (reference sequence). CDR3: CASSLGISREDEQYF. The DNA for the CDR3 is TGTGCCAGCAGCTTAGGGATCAGTAGGGAGGACGAGCAGTACTTC.

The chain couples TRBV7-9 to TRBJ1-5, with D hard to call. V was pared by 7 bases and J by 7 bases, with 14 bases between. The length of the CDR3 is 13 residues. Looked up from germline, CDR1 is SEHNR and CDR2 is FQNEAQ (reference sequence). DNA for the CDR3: TGTGCCAGCACCACAGCACCCGGGCAGCCCCAGCATTTT. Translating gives CASTTAPGQPQHF.

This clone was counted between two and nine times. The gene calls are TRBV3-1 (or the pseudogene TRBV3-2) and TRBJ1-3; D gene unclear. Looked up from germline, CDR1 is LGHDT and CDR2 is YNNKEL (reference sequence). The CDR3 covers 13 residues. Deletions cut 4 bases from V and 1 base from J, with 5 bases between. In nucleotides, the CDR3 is TGTGCCAGCAGCCCGGGATCTGGAAACACCATATATTTT. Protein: CASSPGSGNTIYF.

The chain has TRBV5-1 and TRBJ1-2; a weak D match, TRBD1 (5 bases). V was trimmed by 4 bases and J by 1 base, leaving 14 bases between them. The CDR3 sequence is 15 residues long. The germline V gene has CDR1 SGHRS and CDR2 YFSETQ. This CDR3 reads CASSPLGAHNYGYTF. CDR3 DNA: TGCGCCAGCAGCCCACTTGGGGCCCATAACTATGGCTACACCTTC.

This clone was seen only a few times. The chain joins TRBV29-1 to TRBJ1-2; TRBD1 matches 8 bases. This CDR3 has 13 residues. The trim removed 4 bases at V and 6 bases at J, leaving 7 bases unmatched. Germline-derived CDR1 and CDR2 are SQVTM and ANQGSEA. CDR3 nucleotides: TGCAGCGTTGTAGGGCAGGGGGCGAATGGCTACACCTTC. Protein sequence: CSVVGQGANGYTF. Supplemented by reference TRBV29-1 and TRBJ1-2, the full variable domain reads SAVISQKPSRDICQRGTSLTIQCQVDSQVTMMFWYRQQPGQSLTLIATANQGSEATYESGFVIDKFPISRPNLTFSTLTVSNMSPEDSSIYLCSVVGQGANGYTFGSGTRLTVV.

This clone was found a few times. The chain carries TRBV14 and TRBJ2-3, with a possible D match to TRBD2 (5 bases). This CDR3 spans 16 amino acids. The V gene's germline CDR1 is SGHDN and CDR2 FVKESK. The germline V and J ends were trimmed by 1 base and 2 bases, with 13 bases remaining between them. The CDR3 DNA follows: TGTGCCAGCAGCCAAGGACGGGGTTATTCCACAGATACGCAGTATTTT. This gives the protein CASSQGRGYSTDTQYF. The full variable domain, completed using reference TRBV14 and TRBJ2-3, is EAGVTQFPSHSVIEKGQTVTLRCDPISGHDNLYWYRRVMGKEIKFLLHFVKESKQDESGMPNNRFLAERTGGTYSTLKVQPAELEDSGVYFCASSQGRGYSTDTQYFGPGTRLTVL.

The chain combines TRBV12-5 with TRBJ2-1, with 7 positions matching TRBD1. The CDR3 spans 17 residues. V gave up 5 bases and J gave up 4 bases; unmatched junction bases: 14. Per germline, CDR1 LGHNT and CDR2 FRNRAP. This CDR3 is CASGPATGTDLYNEQFF. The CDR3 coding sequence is TGTGCTAGTGGTCCGGCCACCGGGACAGATCTTTACAATGAGCAGTTCTTC.

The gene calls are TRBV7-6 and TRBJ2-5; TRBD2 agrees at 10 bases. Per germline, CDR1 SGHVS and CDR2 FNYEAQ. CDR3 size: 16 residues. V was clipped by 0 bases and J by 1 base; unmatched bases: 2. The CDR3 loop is CASSLAPSGGQETQYF. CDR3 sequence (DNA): TGTGCCAGCAGCTTAGCGCCTAGCGGGGGCCAAGAGACCCAGTACTTC. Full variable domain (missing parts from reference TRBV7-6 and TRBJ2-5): GAGVSQSPRYKVTKRGQDVALRCDPISGHVSLYWYRQALGQGPEFLTYFNYEAQQDKSGLPNDRFSAERPEGSISTLTIQRTEQRDSAMYRCASSLAPSGGQETQYFGPGTRLLVL.

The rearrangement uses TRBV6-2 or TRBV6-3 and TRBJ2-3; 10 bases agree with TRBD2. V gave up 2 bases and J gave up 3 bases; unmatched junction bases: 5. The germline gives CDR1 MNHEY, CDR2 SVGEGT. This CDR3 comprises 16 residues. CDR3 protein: CASSYPSGGGTDTQYF. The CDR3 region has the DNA TGTGCCAGCAGTTACCCGAGCGGGGGGGGAACAGATACGCAGTATTTT.

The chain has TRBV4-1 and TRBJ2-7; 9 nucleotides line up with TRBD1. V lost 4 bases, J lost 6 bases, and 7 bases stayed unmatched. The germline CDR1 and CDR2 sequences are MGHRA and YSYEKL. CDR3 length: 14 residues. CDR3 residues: CASSRRDREGEQYF. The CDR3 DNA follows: TGCGCCAGCAGCCGCCGGGACAGGGAGGGCGAGCAGTACTTC.

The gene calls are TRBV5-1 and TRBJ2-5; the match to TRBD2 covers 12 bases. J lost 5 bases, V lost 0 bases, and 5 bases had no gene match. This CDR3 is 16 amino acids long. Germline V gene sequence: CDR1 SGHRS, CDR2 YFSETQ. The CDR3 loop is CASSLELAGGSETQYF. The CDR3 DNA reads TGCGCCAGCAGCTTGGAACTAGCGGGGGGCAGCGAGACCCAGTACTTC.

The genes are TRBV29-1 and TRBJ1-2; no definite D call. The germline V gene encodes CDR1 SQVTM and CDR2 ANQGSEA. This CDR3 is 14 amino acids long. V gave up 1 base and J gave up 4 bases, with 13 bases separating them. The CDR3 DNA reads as TGCAGCGTTGAAGGGGTGGGAGCGTCCTATGGCTACACCTTC. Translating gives CSVEGVGASYGYTF.

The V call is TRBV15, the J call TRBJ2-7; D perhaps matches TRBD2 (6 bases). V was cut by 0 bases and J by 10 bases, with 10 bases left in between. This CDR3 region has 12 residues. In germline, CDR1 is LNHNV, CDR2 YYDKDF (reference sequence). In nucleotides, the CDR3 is TGTGCCACCAGCAGAGATGGGACTCCCCAGTACTTC. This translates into CATSRDGTPQYF.

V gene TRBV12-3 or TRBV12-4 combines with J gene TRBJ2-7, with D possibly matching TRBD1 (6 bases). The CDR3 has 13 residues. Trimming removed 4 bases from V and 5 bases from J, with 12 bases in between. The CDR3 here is CASSWVRGDEQYF. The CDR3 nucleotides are TGTGCCAGCAGTTGGGTCAGGGGAGACGAGCAGTACTTC.

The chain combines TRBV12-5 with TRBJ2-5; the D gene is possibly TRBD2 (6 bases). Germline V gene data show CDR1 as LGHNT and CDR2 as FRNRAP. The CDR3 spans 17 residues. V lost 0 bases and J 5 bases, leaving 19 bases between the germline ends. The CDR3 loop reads CASGLVPGAWGGETQYF. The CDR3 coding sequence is TGTGCTAGTGGTTTGGTACCCGGCGCTTGGGGAGGCGAGACCCAGTACTTC. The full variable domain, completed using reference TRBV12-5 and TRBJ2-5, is DARVTQTPRHKVTEMGQEVTMRCQPILGHNTVFWYRQTMMQGLELLAYFRNRAPLDDSGMPKDRFSAEMPDATLATLKIQPSEPRDSAVYFCASGLVPGAWGGETQYFGPGTRLLVL.

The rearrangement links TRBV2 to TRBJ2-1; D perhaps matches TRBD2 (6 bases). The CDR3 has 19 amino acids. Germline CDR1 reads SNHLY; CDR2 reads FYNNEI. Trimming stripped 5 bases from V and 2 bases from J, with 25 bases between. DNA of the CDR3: TGTGCCAGCAGTCGTCGGTCTGGGGCGGGGCTCAGGGCCTACAATGAGCAGTTCTTC. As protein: CASSRRSGAGLRAYNEQFF.

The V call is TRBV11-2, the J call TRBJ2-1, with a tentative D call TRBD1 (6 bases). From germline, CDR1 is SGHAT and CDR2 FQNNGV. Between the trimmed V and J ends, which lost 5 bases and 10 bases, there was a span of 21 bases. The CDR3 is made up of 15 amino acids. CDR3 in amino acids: CASSPRLVVTGEQFF. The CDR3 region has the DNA TGTGCCAGCAGCCCGCGACTGGTAGTTACAGGGGAGCAGTTCTTC.

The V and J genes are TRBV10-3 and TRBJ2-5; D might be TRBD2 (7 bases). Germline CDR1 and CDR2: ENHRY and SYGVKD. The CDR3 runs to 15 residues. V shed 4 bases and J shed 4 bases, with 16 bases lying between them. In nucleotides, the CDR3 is TGTGCCATCAGTGGAGGGGGGGGAATGGGAGAGACCCAGTACTTC. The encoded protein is CAISGGGGMGETQYF.

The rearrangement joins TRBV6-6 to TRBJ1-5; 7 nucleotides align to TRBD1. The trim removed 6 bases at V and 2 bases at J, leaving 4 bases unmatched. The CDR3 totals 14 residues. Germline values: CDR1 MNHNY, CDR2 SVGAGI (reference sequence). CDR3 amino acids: CASRPGTGNQPQHF. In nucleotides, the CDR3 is TGTGCCAGCAGACCCGGGACAGGCAATCAGCCCCAGCATTTT.

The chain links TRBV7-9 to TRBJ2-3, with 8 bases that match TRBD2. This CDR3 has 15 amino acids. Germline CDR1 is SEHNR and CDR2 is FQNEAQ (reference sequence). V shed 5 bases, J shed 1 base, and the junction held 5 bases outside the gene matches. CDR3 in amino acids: CASSPPGGGTDTQYF. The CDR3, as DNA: TGTGCCAGCAGCCCACCGGGGGGGGGCACAGATACGCAGTATTTT.

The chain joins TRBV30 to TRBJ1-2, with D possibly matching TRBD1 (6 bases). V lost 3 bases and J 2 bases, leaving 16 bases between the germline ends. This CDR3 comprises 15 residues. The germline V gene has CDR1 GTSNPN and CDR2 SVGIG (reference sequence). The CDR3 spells CAWRGTSYKNYGYTF. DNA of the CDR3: TGTGCCTGGAGGGGGACATCCTATAAGAACTATGGCTACACCTTC.

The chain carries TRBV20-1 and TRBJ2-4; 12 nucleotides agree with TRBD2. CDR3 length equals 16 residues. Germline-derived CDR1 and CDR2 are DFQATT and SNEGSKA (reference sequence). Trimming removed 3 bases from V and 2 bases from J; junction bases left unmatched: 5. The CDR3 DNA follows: TGCAGTGCTAGTGGTCTAGCGGGGGGGTCCAAAAACATTCAGTACTTC. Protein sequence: CSASGLAGGSKNIQYF.